This is a list of T cell receptor beta chains from one sample in a study of beta chain features in type 1 diabetes. Produced via immunoSEQ multiplex PCR; TCRdb's table is partial and in-frame only. The data hold approximately 23,000 clones, with approximately 74% observed a single time. The specimen was Tregs from blood. These TCRs come from a woman between 40 and 55 years old in good health. Each CDR3 is given with its conserved first and last residue.

cdr3_aa j_call v_call
CASSEAVGDTQYF TRBJ2-3 TRBV7-2
CASSLESGGANVLTF TRBJ2-6 TRBV5-6
CASSLVSPPGTEAFF TRBJ1-1 TRBV5-1
CASSRDRAGNYGYTF TRBJ1-2 TRBV6-5
CASIRTSGGGEQYF NA TRBV6-5
CASSYSSGGDQPQHF TRBJ1-5 TRBV6-5
CASSLDPRRTGGNYEQYF TRBJ2-7 TRBV7-9
CAISLGLAASTDTQYF TRBJ2-3 TRBV10-3
CASSPPRSGATNEKLFF TRBJ1-4 TRBV7-9
CASSPRGQAEAFF TRBJ1-1 TRBV18
CASSFPGGTAGYTF TRBJ1-2 TRBV6-6
CASSPFGTIQETQYF TRBJ2-5 TRBV11-2
CASRGQVYEQYF TRBJ2-7 TRBV5-1
CASYPGWGYNNEQFF TRBJ2-1 TRBV7-9
CASSWGQGFEAFF TRBJ1-1 TRBV5-1
CASSLEGGEQYF TRBJ2-7 TRBV7-7
CASSFDRDSPLHF TRBJ1-6 TRBV5-1
CASSPGLAGHWALDNEQFF TRBJ2-1 TRBV14
CASSFAGGAGDTQYF TRBJ2-3 TRBV11-2
CASSLWGRGSRYEQYF TRBJ2-7 TRBV7-9
CASSLYRGAPEEQYF TRBJ2-5 TRBV5-4
CASSPLSGVAGSTDTQYF TRBJ2-3 TRBV18
CSVERDLLQETQYF TRBJ2-5 TRBV29-1
CASRDRAVREQYF TRBJ2-7 TRBV6-1
CASSRLHFEAGYTF TRBJ1-2 TRBV14
CASSLAHTGRPNEKLFF TRBJ1-4 TRBV7-2
CAISVTDSGANVLTF TRBJ2-6 TRBV10-3
CASRTWDTQYF TRBJ2-3 TRBV6-5
CASRNQGERTDTQYF TRBJ2-3 TRBV2